The clone carrying this TCR beta chain has just one count. Its antigen is still unknown. The table came from immunoSEQ multiplex PCR; TCRdb's copy has only in-frame clones and leaves some out. This sample has 35,000 to 50,000 clones, with about 88% found just once. Germline V gene sequence: CDR1 SGHRS, CDR2 YFSETQ. V was cut by 4 bases and J by 7 bases, with 18 bases left in between. The CDR3 totals 14 residues. This sample was taken from a study of ipilimumab plus nivolumab after autologous stem cell transplantation. Study-level information: Median doses per patient: a few ipilimumab, about 8 nivolumab.

Study-level findings and limits: Authors suggest TCR repertoire, Treg phenotype and gut microbiota support further study.

Checkpoint therapy with ipilimumab 1 mg/kg began 14 to 28 days after transplant. Patients received nivolumab 3 mg/kg at weeks 1, 4, 7, 10, then fortnightly to week 26. Specimen: PBMCs, collected in a trial of ipilimumab plus nivolumab as post-transplant consolidation. The V gene is TRBV5-1, the J gene TRBJ2-7, with D possibly called TRBD1 or TRBD2 (5 bases each). The clonotype was recovered from a male donor with multiple myeloma. CDR3 protein: CASSPGPTVGEQYF. CDR3 in DNA: TGCGCCAGCAGCCCGGGACCTACGGTGGGGGAGCAGTACTTC.